The text below deals with one T cell receptor beta chain. The data originate from a study of low-dose radiotherapy and immunotherapy resistance in tumors. In the study overall: Fractions of 1 Gy went to Cohort 2 every two weeks, for 13 Gy over 26 weeks. Every six weeks patients received intravenous ipilimumab 1 mg/kg, and every two weeks they received intravenous nivolumab 240 mg.

The time point was: after trial treatment. Treatment specified: LDRT plus nivolumab, ipilimumab, low-dose cyclophosphamide and aspirin (RACIN trial). The CDR3 has 14 residues. Germline V lookup: CDR1 SGHVS, CDR2 FNYEAQ. V was clipped by 5 bases and J by 0 bases, with 11 bases between them. Primers targeting TRAV and TRBV primed first-strand cDNA, covering alpha and beta chains. The PCR that amplified TCRs ran for approximately 18 cycles, relying on a constant-region primer and a V-primer adapter. In TCRdb, the reads were re-called with MiXCR into one record per CDR3 protein. This sample has 30,000 or so distinct CDR3 sequences, with roughly 49% found just once.

The V call is TRBV7-6, the J call TRBJ2-7, with D hard to call. This receptor was identified in a male donor with gallbladder cancer. Sequencing used PBMCs, obtained after low-dose radiotherapy plus immunotherapy. This CDR3 is CASSLGPRSYEQYF. CDR3 DNA: TGTGCCAGCAGCCTCGGCCCCCGCTCCTACGAGCAGTACTTC.